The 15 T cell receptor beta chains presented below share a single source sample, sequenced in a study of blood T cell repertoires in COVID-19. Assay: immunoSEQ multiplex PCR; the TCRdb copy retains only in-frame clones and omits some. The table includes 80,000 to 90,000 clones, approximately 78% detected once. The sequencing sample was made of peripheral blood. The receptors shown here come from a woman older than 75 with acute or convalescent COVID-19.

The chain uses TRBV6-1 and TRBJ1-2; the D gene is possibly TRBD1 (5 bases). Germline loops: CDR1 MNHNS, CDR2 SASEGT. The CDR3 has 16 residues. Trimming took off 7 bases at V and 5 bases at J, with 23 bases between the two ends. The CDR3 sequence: CASTEAGAGVSYGYTF. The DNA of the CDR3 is TGTGCCAGCACCGAAGCTGGGGCAGGAGTCTCTTATGGCTACACCTTC.

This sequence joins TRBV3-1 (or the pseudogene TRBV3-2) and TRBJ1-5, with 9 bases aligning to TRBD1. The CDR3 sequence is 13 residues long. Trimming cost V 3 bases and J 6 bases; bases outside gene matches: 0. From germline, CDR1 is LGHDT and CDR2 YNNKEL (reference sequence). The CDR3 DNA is TGTGCCAGCAGCCAGGACAGGGGTCAGCCCCAGCATTTT. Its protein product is CASSQDRGQPQHF.

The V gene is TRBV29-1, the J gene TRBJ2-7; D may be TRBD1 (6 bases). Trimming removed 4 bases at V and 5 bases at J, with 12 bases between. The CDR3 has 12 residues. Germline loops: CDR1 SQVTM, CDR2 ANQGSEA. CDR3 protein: CSVGRTVDEQYF. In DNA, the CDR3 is TGCAGCGTTGGGAGGACAGTGGACGAGCAGTACTTC.

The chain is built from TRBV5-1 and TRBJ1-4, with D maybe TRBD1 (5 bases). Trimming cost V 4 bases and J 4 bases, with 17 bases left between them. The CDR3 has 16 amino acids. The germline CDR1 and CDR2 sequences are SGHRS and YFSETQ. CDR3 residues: CASSADRGGVNEKLFF. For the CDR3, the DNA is TGCGCCAGCAGCGCCGATAGGGGAGGGGTTAATGAAAAACTGTTTTTT.

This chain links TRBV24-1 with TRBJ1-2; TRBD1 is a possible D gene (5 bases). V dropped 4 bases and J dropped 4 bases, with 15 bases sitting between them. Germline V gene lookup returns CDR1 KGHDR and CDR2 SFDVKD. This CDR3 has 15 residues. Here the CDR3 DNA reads TGTGCCACCAGTGAGCCCTCGGGGGATGGCTATGGCTACACCTTC. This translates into CATSEPSGDGYGYTF.

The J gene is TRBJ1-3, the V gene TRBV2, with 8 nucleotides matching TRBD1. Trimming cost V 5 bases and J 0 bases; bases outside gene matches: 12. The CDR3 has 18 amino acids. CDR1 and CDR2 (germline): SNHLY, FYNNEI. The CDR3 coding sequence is TGTGCCAGCAGTCAACAGGGGGAAGGGTTAGTCTCTGGAAACACCATATATTTT. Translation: CASSQQGEGLVSGNTIYF.

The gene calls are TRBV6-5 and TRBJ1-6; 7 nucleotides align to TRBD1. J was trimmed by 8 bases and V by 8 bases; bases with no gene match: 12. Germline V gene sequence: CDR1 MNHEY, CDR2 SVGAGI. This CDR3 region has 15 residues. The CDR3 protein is CASVRQGPTDSPLHF. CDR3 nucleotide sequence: TGTGCCAGCGTTAGACAGGGACCTACAGATTCACCCCTCCACTTT.

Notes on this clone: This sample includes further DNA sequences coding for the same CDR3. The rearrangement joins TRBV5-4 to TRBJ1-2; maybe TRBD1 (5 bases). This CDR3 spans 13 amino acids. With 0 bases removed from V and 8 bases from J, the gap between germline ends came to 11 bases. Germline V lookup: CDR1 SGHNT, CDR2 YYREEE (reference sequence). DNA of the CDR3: TGTGCCAGCAGCTTGGTCGGGGCGGGGGGCTACACCTTC. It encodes CASSLVGAGGYTF.

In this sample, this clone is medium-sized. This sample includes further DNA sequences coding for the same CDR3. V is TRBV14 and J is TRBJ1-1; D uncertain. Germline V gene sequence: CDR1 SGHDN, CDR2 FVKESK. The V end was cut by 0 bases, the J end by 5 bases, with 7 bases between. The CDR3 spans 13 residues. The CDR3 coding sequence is TGTGCCAGCAGCCAAGATAGGAGAACTGAAGCTTTCTTT. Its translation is CASSQDRRTEAFF.

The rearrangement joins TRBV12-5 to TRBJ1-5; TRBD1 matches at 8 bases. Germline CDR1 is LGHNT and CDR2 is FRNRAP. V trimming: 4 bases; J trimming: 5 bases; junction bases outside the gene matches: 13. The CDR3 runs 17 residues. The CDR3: CASGSPRRDRGYQPQHF. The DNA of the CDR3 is TGTGCTAGTGGTTCCCCCCGGCGAGACAGGGGCTATCAGCCCCAGCATTTT.

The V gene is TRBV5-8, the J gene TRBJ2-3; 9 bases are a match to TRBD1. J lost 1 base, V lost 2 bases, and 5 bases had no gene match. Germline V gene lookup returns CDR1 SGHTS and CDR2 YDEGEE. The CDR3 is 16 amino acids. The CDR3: CASSLQGALGTDTQYF. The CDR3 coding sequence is TGTGCCAGCAGCTTACAGGGGGCGTTGGGCACAGATACGCAGTATTTT.

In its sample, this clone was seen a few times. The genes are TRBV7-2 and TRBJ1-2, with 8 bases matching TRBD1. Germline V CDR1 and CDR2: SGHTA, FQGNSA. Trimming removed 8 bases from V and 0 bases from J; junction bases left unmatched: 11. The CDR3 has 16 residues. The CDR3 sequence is CASQRVSQGANYGYTF. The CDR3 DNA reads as TGTGCCAGCCAACGAGTATCACAGGGGGCTAACTATGGCTACACCTTC.

CDR3: CASSSTGDYGYTF. In DNA form, the CDR3 reads TGCGCCAGCAGCTCGACAGGAGATTATGGCTACACCTTC. The V gene is TRBV5-1, the J gene TRBJ1-2; D may be TRBD1 (6 bases). This CDR3 comprises 13 residues. The V and J ends lost 3 bases and 5 bases respectively, with 11 bases between them. Germline CDR1 and CDR2: SGHRS and YFSETQ.

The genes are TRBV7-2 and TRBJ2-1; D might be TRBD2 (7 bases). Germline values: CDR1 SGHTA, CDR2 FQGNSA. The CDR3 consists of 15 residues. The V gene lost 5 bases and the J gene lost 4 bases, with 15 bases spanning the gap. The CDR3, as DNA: TGTGCCAGCAGCCCTTCCGGGGGGCTTTACAATGAGCAGTTCTTC. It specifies CASSPSGGLYNEQFF.

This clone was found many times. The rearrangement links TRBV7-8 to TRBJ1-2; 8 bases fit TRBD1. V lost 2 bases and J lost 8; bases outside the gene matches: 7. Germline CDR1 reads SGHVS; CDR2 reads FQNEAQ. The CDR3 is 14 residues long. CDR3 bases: TGTGCCAGCAGCTTACGGACAGGGTCAAGGGGCTACACCTTC. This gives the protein CASSLRTGSRGYTF.